This TCR beta chain comes out of a study of sequential checkpoint blockade in melanoma. Study context: First-line arms were nivolumab then ipilimumab, or the reverse, randomized 1:1. Both treatment sequences were followed by maintenance nivolumab.

Noted treatment: randomized to nivolumab then ipilimumab (arm A) or the reverse (arm B). DNA-damaging chemotherapy had not been given to any patient beforehand. Sorted cells were live CD3+CD8+, lacking CD19 and CD56, from PBMCs. The assay was immunoSEQ multiplex PCR, and TCRdb's table has in-frame clones only and misses some. Of around 5,200 clones in the sample, over 65% are singletons; the top ten hold approximately 30%. The CDR3 is 17 residues long. CDR1 and CDR2 from the germline V gene are SGHVS and FNYEAQ. The trim removed 5 bases at V and 0 bases at J, leaving 10 bases unmatched. As concerns this clone: The sample has other DNA sequences that encode this CDR3 too.

This TCR was sampled from a human donor with melanoma. The chain uses TRBV7-6 and TRBJ1-5; TRBD1 aligns across 7 bases. The material sequenced was CD8+ T cells sorted from blood (inferred from file names), taken from a patient given nivolumab and ipilimumab in sequence. The CDR3 protein is CASSPGTDAYSNQPQHF. The CDR3 region has the DNA TGTGCCAGCAGCCCGGGGACAGACGCATATAGCAATCAGCCCCAGCATTTT.